The 26 T cell receptor beta chains below come from one sample, sequenced in a study of CD8+ T cells in alopecia areata. The sequencing template was cDNA reverse transcribed from extracted RNA. Some clones are missing from TCRdb's copy, which holds only in-frame ones; the method was immunoSEQ multiplex PCR. In the table there are 95,000 to 110,000 clones, over 75% of which are singletons. The treatment is: oral pan-JAK inhibitor, 5-10 mg twice daily. The source material was CD8+ T cells sorted from blood, sampled between weeks 30 and 35, from a patient treated with tofacitinib. Receptor source: a human donor with alopecia areata.

The chain employs TRBV6-1 and TRBJ2-7, with D perhaps matching TRBD2 (6 bases). The CDR3 consists of 12 residues. The V gene's germline CDR1 is MNHNS and CDR2 SASEGT. The germline V and J ends were trimmed by 8 bases and 5 bases, with 13 bases remaining between them. CDR3: CASGGAADEQYF. The DNA of the CDR3 is TGTGCCAGCGGAGGGGCGGCAGACGAGCAGTACTTC.

The genes are TRBV5-1 and TRBJ2-1; the D gene could be TRBD1 or TRBD2 (5 bases each). CDR3 length: 15 residues. Per germline, CDR1 SGHRS and CDR2 YFSETQ. Trimming cost V 7 bases and J 8 bases, with 22 bases left between them. CDR3 in amino acids: CASGGAISIRDEQFF. Written as DNA, the CDR3 is TGCGCCAGCGGGGGAGCGATTAGCATTCGAGATGAGCAGTTCTTC.

This clone was detected only once. The chain combines TRBV5-6 with TRBJ2-7, with a tentative D call TRBD1 (5 bases). Trimming took 4 bases from V and 2 from J, leaving 13 bases between them. Germline CDR1 is SGHDT and CDR2 is YYEEEE. CDR3 size: 14 residues. The CDR3 region is CASSPPTDPYEQYF. The CDR3 DNA reads as TGTGCCAGCAGCCCTCCGACAGATCCCTACGAGCAGTACTTC.

Only one count was recorded for this clone. This chain connects TRBV5-5 to TRBJ1-1, with 10 bases lining up with TRBD1. The germline CDR1 and CDR2 sequences are SGHKS and YYEKEE (reference sequence). V trimming: 4 bases; J trimming: 3 bases; junction bases outside the gene matches: 9. This CDR3 comprises 16 residues. The CDR3 is CASSLGTGVLDTEAFF. The CDR3 DNA reads as TGTGCCAGCAGCCTAGGGACAGGGGTTCTGGACACTGAAGCTTTCTTT.

This chain uses TRBV29-1 with TRBJ2-7; no reliable D call. The CDR3 totals 13 residues. V shed 0 bases and J shed 4 bases, with 10 bases lying between them. In germline, CDR1 is SQVTM, CDR2 ANQGSEA. The CDR3 region is CSVEDEQPYEQYF. The CDR3 coding sequence is TGCAGCGTTGAAGATGAACAGCCTTACGAGCAGTACTTC.

The rearrangement uses TRBV5-1 and TRBJ2-7; 12 nucleotides agree with TRBD2. The CDR3 extends over 15 amino acids. Germline V gene data show CDR1 as SGHRS and CDR2 as YFSETQ. Trimming at V came to 0 bases and at J to 7 bases, leaving 5 bases not matched to a gene. CDR3 bases: TGCGCCAGCAGCTTGGTGACTAGCGGGAGTGGAGAGCAGTACTTC. As protein: CASSLVTSGSGEQYF. Filled out from reference TRBV5-1 and TRBJ2-7, the complete variable domain reads KAGVTQTPRYLIKTRGQQVTLSCSPISGHRSVSWYQQTPGQGLQFLFEYFSETQRNKGNFPGRFSGRQFSNSRSEMNVSTLELGDSALYLCASSLVTSGSGEQYFGPGTRLTVT.

V usage is TRBV6-5 and J usage is TRBJ2-7; the match to TRBD2 covers 7 bases. Trimming removed 8 bases from V and 4 bases from J; junction bases left unmatched: 8. In germline, CDR1 is MNHEY, CDR2 SVGAGI. The CDR3 has 13 amino acids. CDR3 DNA: TGTGCCAGCGGGCGCGGGAGTAGGTACGAGCAGTACTTC. The encoded protein is CASGRGSRYEQYF.

The table lists this clone with a few counts. J is TRBJ2-2 and V is TRBV11-2, with a tentative D call TRBD2 (5 bases). V gave up 7 bases and J gave up 4 bases, with 16 bases separating them. The CDR3 has 15 residues. Per the germline V gene, CDR1 is SGHAT and CDR2 is FQNNGV. The CDR3 reads CASKDNREGTGELFF. The DNA of the CDR3 is TGTGCCAGCAAGGATAACAGAGAGGGCACCGGGGAGCTGTTTTTT.

This clone was observed a single time. The V gene is TRBV7-6, the J gene TRBJ2-7, with TRBD2 matching over 7 bases. Germline lookup yields CDR1 SGHVS and CDR2 FNYEAQ. The trim removed 1 base at V and 0 bases at J, leaving 3 bases unmatched. This CDR3 has 15 residues. The CDR3 sequence is CASSLGGGGSYEQYF. The CDR3 bases are TGTGCCAGCAGCTTAGGGGGCGGGGGCTCCTACGAGCAGTACTTC.

This clone was found once. This chain uses TRBV25-1 with TRBJ2-1, with 8 bases identical to TRBD2. Germline V CDR1 and CDR2: MGHDK, SYGVNS. The V and J ends lost 4 bases and 8 bases, in that order; junction bases with no gene match: 7. This CDR3 comprises 14 residues. CDR3 sequence: CASSVGLATDEQFF. CDR3 sequence (DNA): TGTGCCAGCAGTGTTGGACTAGCTACCGATGAGCAGTTCTTC.

Only a few counts were recorded for this clone. The J gene is TRBJ2-2, the V gene TRBV6-5; D is undetermined. The CDR3 has 14 amino acids. Trimming removed 2 bases from V and 3 bases from J, with 7 bases in between. Looked up from germline, CDR1 is MNHEY and CDR2 is SVGAGI. The CDR3 DNA is TGTGCCAGCAGTTACGGCCAGTACACCGGGGAGCTGTTTTTT. It translates to CASSYGQYTGELFF.

The chain has TRBV29-1 and TRBJ2-2, with D perhaps TRBD1 (6 bases). Trimming took 4 bases from V and 4 from J, leaving 19 bases between them. The CDR3 spans 16 residues. CDR1 is SQVTM, CDR2 ANQGSEA, per germline. In DNA form, the CDR3 reads TGCAGCGTTGTCGAACCGGGACATACAATCACCGGGGAGCTGTTTTTT. This encodes CSVVEPGHTITGELFF.

The chain uses TRBV4-2 and TRBJ2-1; 7 bases are a match to TRBD1. Trimming took 1 base from V and 12 from J; bases not matched to a gene: 15. Per the germline V gene, CDR1 is LGHNA and CDR2 is YNFKEQ. This CDR3 is built from 16 residues. CDR3 nucleotides: TGTGCCAGCAGCCAAGGACAGGGCCTCCCGTTCCGAGTGCAGTTCTTC. Protein: CASSQGQGLPFRVQFF.

The gene calls are TRBV7-8 and TRBJ2-2; D is ambiguous. The V gene's germline CDR1 is SGHVS and CDR2 FQNEAQ. V lost 5 bases, J lost 2 bases, and 9 bases lay in between. This CDR3 comprises 14 residues. CDR3 coding DNA: TGTGCCAGCAGCCTCCCCTTCAACACCGGGGAGCTGTTTTTT. Its protein product is CASSLPFNTGELFF.

This clone appeared a single time. The genes are TRBV5-6 and TRBJ2-2; D is unclear. The V gene lost 4 bases and the J gene lost 4 bases, with 5 bases spanning the gap. The CDR3 runs 12 residues. Germline CDR1 SGHDT, CDR2 YYEEEE. The CDR3 protein is CASSGFTGELFF. CDR3 coding DNA: TGTGCCAGCAGCGGATTCACCGGGGAGCTGTTTTTT. The variable domain in full, with the rest retrieved from reference TRBV5-6 and TRBJ2-2, is DAGVTQSPTHLIKTRGQQVTLRCSPKSGHDTVSWYQQALGQGPQFIFQYYEEEERQRGNFPDRFSGHQFPNYSSELNVNALLLGDSALYLCASSGFTGELFFGEGSRLTVL.

The genes are TRBV7-9 and TRBJ2-1; D gene unclear. The CDR3 covers 18 residues. Germline V gives CDR1 SEHNR, CDR2 FQNEAQ (reference sequence). V shed 1 base and J shed 0 bases, with 16 bases lying between them. The CDR3 loop is CASSLGVAVMSSYNEQFF. CDR3 sequence (DNA): TGTGCCAGCAGCTTAGGGGTGGCGGTGATGAGCTCCTACAATGAGCAGTTCTTC.

The V gene is TRBV19, the J gene TRBJ2-1; a weak D match, TRBD2 (5 bases). Deletions cut 3 bases from V and 2 bases from J, with 14 bases between. Germline assignment: CDR1 LNHDA and CDR2 SQIVND (reference sequence). The CDR3 covers 16 residues. The CDR3: CASSMIEEGPYNEQFF. CDR3 in DNA: TGTGCCAGTAGTATGATCGAAGAGGGCCCCTACAATGAGCAGTTCTTC. The variable domain in full, with the rest retrieved from reference TRBV19 and TRBJ2-1, is DGGITQSPKYLFRKEGQNVTLSCEQNLNHDAMYWYRQDPGQGLRLIYYSQIVNDFQKGDIAEGYSVSREKKESFPLTVTSAQKNPTAFYLCASSMIEEGPYNEQFFGPGTRLTVL.

The V and J genes are TRBV29-1 and TRBJ2-1; D gene ambiguous. The CDR3 totals 14 residues. Germline CDR1 is SQVTM and CDR2 is ANQGSEA. V was trimmed by 5 bases and J by 5 bases, leaving 16 bases between them. The CDR3: CSVSRSGRDNEQFF. The CDR3 coding sequence is TGCAGCGTTTCACGGTCCGGAAGGGACAATGAGCAGTTCTTC.

This clone was seen just once. The chain couples TRBV2 to TRBJ2-1; possible D gene TRBD2, 5 bases. CDR1 is SNHLY, CDR2 FYNNEI, per germline. V was pared by 8 bases and J by 4 bases, with 6 bases between. The CDR3 consists of 11 residues. CDR3 DNA: TGTGCCAGCGGCGGGTACAATGAGCAGTTCTTC. Translation gives CASGGYNEQFF. Using reference TRBV2 and TRBJ2-1 for the parts outside the CDR3, the full variable domain is EPEVTQTPSHQVTQMGQEVILRCVPISNHLYFYWYRQILGQKVEFLVSFYNNEISEKSEIFDDQFSVERPDGSNFTLKIRSTKLEDSAMYFCASGGYNEQFFGPGTRLTVL.

The chain recombines TRBV14 with TRBJ2-7; D gene unclear. Germline CDR1 and CDR2: SGHDN and FVKESK. The CDR3 loop spans 13 amino acids. Trimming cost V 0 bases and J 3 bases, with 6 bases left between them. CDR3 residues: CASSQEDFYEQYF. The CDR3 DNA follows: TGTGCCAGCAGCCAAGAAGACTTCTACGAGCAGTACTTC.

The V gene is TRBV29-1, the J gene TRBJ2-3; no firm D call. The CDR3 extends over 13 amino acids. Germline loops: CDR1 SQVTM, CDR2 ANQGSEA. With 2 bases removed from V and 2 bases from J, the gap between germline ends came to 8 bases. The CDR3 reads CSVESGHTDTQYF. The DNA for the CDR3 is TGCAGCGTTGAATCGGGCCACACAGATACGCAGTATTTT.

CDR3 residues: CASSQPRDEQFF. The CDR3 DNA sequence: TGCGCCAGCAGCCAGCCTCGGGATGAGCAGTTCTTC. The chain employs TRBV4-1 and TRBJ2-1; D is uncertain. V was shortened by 3 bases and J by 8 bases, with 8 bases between the two germline ends. The CDR3 runs 12 residues. The V gene's germline CDR1 is MGHRA and CDR2 YSYEKL.

This clone has a single count. This chain connects TRBV2 to TRBJ2-1; TRBD2 aligns across 9 bases. CDR1 and CDR2 from the germline V gene are SNHLY and FYNNEI. The V gene end was trimmed by 7 bases and the J gene end by 9 bases; junction bases not matched to a gene: 7. The CDR3 has 13 amino acids. CDR3 loop: CASTAGGLLEQFF. CDR3 DNA: TGTGCCAGCACTGCGGGGGGGCTTCTTGAGCAGTTCTTC.

The V call is TRBV9, the J call TRBJ2-3; 15 positions agree with TRBD2. Germline trimming cut 4 bases from V and 1 base from J; bases unmatched to any gene: 4. In germline, CDR1 is SGDLS, CDR2 YYNGEE. The CDR3 has 17 amino acids. CDR3 DNA sequence: TGTGCCAGCAGCATTCGGACTAGCGGGGGGGGCACAGATACGCAGTATTTT. It specifies CASSIRTSGGGTDTQYF.

This rearrangement joins TRBV27 to TRBJ2-1; 9 bases agree with TRBD2. This CDR3 spans 15 amino acids. V dropped 4 bases and J dropped 2; count of bases not matched to a gene: 3. From germline, CDR1 is MNHEY and CDR2 SMNVEV (reference sequence). For the CDR3, the DNA is TGTGCCAGCAGTTCTGGGACTAGCCCCTACAATGAGCAGTTCTTC. Encoded protein: CASSSGTSPYNEQFF.

The CDR3 protein is CASRGGRKSTDTQYF. CDR3 coding DNA: TGTGCCAGCAGGGGGGGACGTAAAAGCACAGATACGCAGTATTTT. The chain couples TRBV25-1 to TRBJ2-3; D possibly corresponds to TRBD2 (6 bases). Trimming left V 6 bases short and J 0 bases short, with 13 bases between. Germline V lookup: CDR1 MGHDK, CDR2 SYGVNS. The CDR3 runs 15 residues.